The 20 T cell receptor beta chains below come from one sample, sequenced in a study of blood T cell repertoires in COVID-19. The table came from immunoSEQ multiplex PCR; TCRdb's copy has only in-frame clones and leaves some out. Here the sample spans 60,000 to 80,000 clones, roughly 91% being singletons. The material sequenced was peripheral blood. The receptors derive from a man between 60 and 75 years old with acute or convalescent COVID-19.

The chain employs TRBV5-6 and TRBJ1-3, with D uncertain. CDR3 size: 15 residues. Per germline, CDR1 SGHDT and CDR2 YYEEEE. Trimming took 2 bases from V and 1 from J, leaving 10 bases between them. The CDR3 is CASSFGWISGNTIYF. The CDR3, as DNA: TGTGCCAGCAGCTTCGGGTGGATTTCTGGAAACACCATATATTTT. The whole variable domain, filled in from reference TRBV5-6 and TRBJ1-3, reads DAGVTQSPTHLIKTRGQQVTLRCSPKSGHDTVSWYQQALGQGPQFIFQYYEEEERQRGNFPDRFSGHQFPNYSSELNVNALLLGDSALYLCASSFGWISGNTIYFGEGSWLTVV.

The chain recombines TRBV18 with TRBJ2-7; 11 positions agree with TRBD2. V lost 3 bases to trimming and J lost 3 bases; unmatched junction nucleotides: 7. Looked up from germline, CDR1 is KGHSH and CDR2 is LQKENI. The CDR3 totals 16 residues. CDR3 DNA: TGTGCCAGCTCACCGGAGAGACTAGCGGGAAACTACGAGCAGTACTTC. This gives the protein CASSPERLAGNYEQYF.

V is TRBV19 and J is TRBJ2-5; 10 bases fit TRBD2. Per the germline V gene, CDR1 is LNHDA and CDR2 is SQIVND (reference sequence). With 5 bases clipped from V and 6 bases from J, the junction kept 9 bases outside the gene matches. The CDR3 spans 15 residues. CDR3 loop: CASSSAGGPQKTQYF. CDR3 nucleotides: TGTGCCAGTAGTTCAGCGGGGGGGCCTCAAAAGACCCAGTACTTC.

There are a few counts of this clone. The rearrangement links TRBV5-5 to TRBJ2-2; D not certain. Germline loops: CDR1 SGHKS, CDR2 YYEKEE (reference sequence). This CDR3 region has 15 residues. V was cut by 0 bases and J by 4 bases, with 10 bases left in between. CDR3 in DNA: TGTGCCAGCAGCTTGGGTATCCGGAGCACCGGGGAGCTGTTTTTT. Protein sequence: CASSLGIRSTGELFF.

V usage is TRBV5-1 and J usage is TRBJ1-2; maybe TRBD1 (6 bases). Germline CDR1 SGHRS, CDR2 YFSETQ. Trimming took 0 bases from V and 4 from J, leaving 10 bases between them. The CDR3 is made up of 14 amino acids. For the CDR3, the DNA is TGCGCCAGCAGCTTGGGGCTAGGGGGCTATGGCTACACCTTC. This encodes CASSLGLGGYGYTF.

This chain connects TRBV11-2 to TRBJ2-2; 12 positions agree with TRBD2. Germline CDR1 reads SGHAT; CDR2 reads FQNNGV. The CDR3 is made up of 18 amino acids. V lost 5 bases, J lost 2 bases, and 9 bases stayed unmatched. This CDR3 is CASSQRTSGAINTGELFF. CDR3 sequence (DNA): TGTGCCAGCAGCCAACGGACTAGCGGGGCGATAAACACCGGGGAGCTGTTTTTT.

This rearrangement joins TRBV9 to TRBJ2-7; no clear D. The CDR3 runs to 12 residues. Between the trimmed V and J ends, which lost 3 bases and 5 bases, there was a span of 9 bases. Germline CDR1 SGDLS, CDR2 YYNGEE. In DNA form, the CDR3 reads TGTGCCAGCAGCGCCGCAGATAACGAGCAGTACTTC. This codes for CASSAADNEQYF.

The chain is built from TRBV5-1 and TRBJ2-1; 10 nucleotides match TRBD2. The CDR3 covers 16 residues. Germline CDR1 SGHRS, CDR2 YFSETQ. V lost 1 base to trimming and J lost 5 bases; unmatched junction nucleotides: 6. The CDR3 coding sequence is TGCGCCAGCAGCTTGAGGCTAGCGGGAGTCAACAATGAGCAGTTCTTC. It yields the protein CASSLRLAGVNNEQFF.

The genes are TRBV7-2 and TRBJ1-1, with D uncertain. V gave up 6 bases and J gave up 4 bases, with 12 bases separating them. Per germline, CDR1 SGHTA and CDR2 FQGNSA. The CDR3 spans 13 residues. This chain's CDR3 is CASRFTGSTEAFF. The CDR3 DNA reads TGTGCCAGCAGGTTCACCGGGAGCACTGAAGCTTTCTTT.

The chain links TRBV5-1 to TRBJ1-6, with 7 bases lining up with TRBD1. The CDR3 contains 14 residues. Germline CDR1 SGHRS, CDR2 YFSETQ. The junction had 2 bases not matched to a gene; V was cut back by 3 bases and J by 5 bases. CDR3 DNA: TGCGCCAGCAGCTCCGGACAGGATAATTCACCCCTCCACTTT. Its translation is CASSSGQDNSPLHF.

The count of this clone is one. J is TRBJ1-5 and V is TRBV19, with 8 nucleotides matching TRBD1. V dropped 2 bases and J dropped 2; count of bases not matched to a gene: 5. The CDR3 sequence is 16 residues long. The germline CDR1 and CDR2 sequences are LNHDA and SQIVND (reference sequence). In DNA, the CDR3 is TGTGCCAGTAGTATAAACAGGGGGGATGGCAATCAGCCCCAGCATTTT. Amino acids: CASSINRGDGNQPQHF.

This clone was observed a handful of times. The chain has TRBV29-1 and TRBJ2-7; 7 bases match TRBD1. The V segment lost 6 bases and the J segment 3 bases; nucleotides outside the gene matches: 5. The CDR3 consists of 12 residues. Germline CDR1 and CDR2: SQVTM and ANQGSEA. DNA for the CDR3: TGCAGCGTGCAGGGACAGATCTACGAGCAGTACTTC. It specifies CSVQGQIYEQYF.

This clone was seen just once. The genes are TRBV5-1 and TRBJ2-3; the match to TRBD2 covers 13 bases. Unmatched junction bases numbered 7, after V lost 4 bases and J lost 2 bases. Germline assignment: CDR1 SGHRS and CDR2 YFSETQ. This CDR3 spans 17 amino acids. The CDR3: CASSPGTSGTTTDTQYF. CDR3 nucleotides: TGCGCCAGCAGCCCGGGGACTAGCGGGACCACCACAGATACGCAGTATTTT.

This sequence joins TRBV7-2 and TRBJ2-5; 7 bases line up with TRBD1. This CDR3 region has 15 residues. CDR1 and CDR2 (germline): SGHTA, FQGNSA. V was pared by 2 bases and J by 2 bases, with 5 bases of the junction left unmatched. For the CDR3, the DNA is TGTGCCAGCAGCTTACAACAGGGGATACAAGAGACCCAGTACTTC. It yields the protein CASSLQQGIQETQYF.

The CDR3, as DNA: TGTGCCTGGGGGCGGACAGGGCCCTCGGACGAGCAGTACTTC. This translates into CAWGRTGPSDEQYF. The genes are TRBV30 and TRBJ2-7; 8 bases match TRBD1. V was clipped by 5 bases and J by 5 bases; unmatched bases: 11. The V gene's germline CDR1 is GTSNPN and CDR2 SVGIG (reference sequence). The CDR3 consists of 14 residues.

This chain joins TRBV7-9 and TRBJ2-7; 7 nucleotides align to TRBD1. CDR1 SEHNR and CDR2 FQNEAQ come from the germline V gene (reference sequence). V gave up 6 bases and J gave up 3 bases; unmatched junction bases: 8. The CDR3 has 14 amino acids. As DNA, the CDR3 is TGTGCCAGCAGGACATCCGGGACAGACTACGAGCAGTACTTC. This translates into CASRTSGTDYEQYF. The variable domain in full, with the rest retrieved from reference TRBV7-9 and TRBJ2-7, is DTGVSQNPRHKITKRGQNVTFRCDPISEHNRLYWYRQTLGQGPEFLTYFQNEAQLEKSRLLSDRFSAERPKGSFSTLEIQRTEQGDSAMYLCASRTSGTDYEQYFGPGTRLTVT.

This chain uses TRBV11-2 with TRBJ2-3, with 9 bases lining up with TRBD2. V lost 4 bases, J lost 3 bases, and 11 bases stayed unmatched. Germline V gene sequence: CDR1 SGHAT, CDR2 FQNNGV. The CDR3 loop spans 17 amino acids. The CDR3 DNA sequence: TGTGCCAGCAGCTCGATCCGACTAGCGGTAAGGACAGATACGCAGTATTTT. Protein: CASSSIRLAVRTDTQYF.

This chain uses TRBV19 with TRBJ2-2, with D maybe TRBD2 (5 bases). The CDR3 length is 14 residues. V dropped 7 bases and J dropped 4 bases, with 13 bases sitting between them. Germline assignment: CDR1 LNHDA and CDR2 SQIVND (reference sequence). In nucleotides, the CDR3 is TGTGCCAGTAAGGGAGACCCCGCCACCGGGGAGCTGTTTTTT. Its translation: CASKGDPATGELFF.

This chain joins TRBV5-1 and TRBJ2-5; 8 nucleotides line up with TRBD2. The ends lost 0 bases at V and 2 bases at J; junction bases unmatched: 12. Germline V gene sequence: CDR1 SGHRS, CDR2 YFSETQ. The CDR3 length is 18 residues. CDR3 loop: CASSLAGGRTPIQETQYF. CDR3 DNA: TGCGCCAGCAGCTTGGCCGGCGGGAGGACTCCCATTCAAGAGACCCAGTACTTC. Together with reference TRBV5-1 and TRBJ2-5, the CDR3 gives the full variable domain: KAGVTQTPRYLIKTRGQQVTLSCSPISGHRSVSWYQQTPGQGLQFLFEYFSETQRNKGNFPGRFSGRQFSNSRSEMNVSTLELGDSALYLCASSLAGGRTPIQETQYFGPGTRLLVL.

The V and J genes are TRBV3-1 (or the pseudogene TRBV3-2) and TRBJ1-2, with D tentatively TRBD1 (6 bases). The ends were cut back, 7 bases at V and 5 bases at J, with 11 bases in the middle. The CDR3 covers 12 residues. From germline, CDR1 is LGHDT and CDR2 YNNKEL (reference sequence). For the CDR3, the DNA is TGTGCCAGCACGGACAGTGATTATGGCTACACCTTC. Translated: CASTDSDYGYTF.